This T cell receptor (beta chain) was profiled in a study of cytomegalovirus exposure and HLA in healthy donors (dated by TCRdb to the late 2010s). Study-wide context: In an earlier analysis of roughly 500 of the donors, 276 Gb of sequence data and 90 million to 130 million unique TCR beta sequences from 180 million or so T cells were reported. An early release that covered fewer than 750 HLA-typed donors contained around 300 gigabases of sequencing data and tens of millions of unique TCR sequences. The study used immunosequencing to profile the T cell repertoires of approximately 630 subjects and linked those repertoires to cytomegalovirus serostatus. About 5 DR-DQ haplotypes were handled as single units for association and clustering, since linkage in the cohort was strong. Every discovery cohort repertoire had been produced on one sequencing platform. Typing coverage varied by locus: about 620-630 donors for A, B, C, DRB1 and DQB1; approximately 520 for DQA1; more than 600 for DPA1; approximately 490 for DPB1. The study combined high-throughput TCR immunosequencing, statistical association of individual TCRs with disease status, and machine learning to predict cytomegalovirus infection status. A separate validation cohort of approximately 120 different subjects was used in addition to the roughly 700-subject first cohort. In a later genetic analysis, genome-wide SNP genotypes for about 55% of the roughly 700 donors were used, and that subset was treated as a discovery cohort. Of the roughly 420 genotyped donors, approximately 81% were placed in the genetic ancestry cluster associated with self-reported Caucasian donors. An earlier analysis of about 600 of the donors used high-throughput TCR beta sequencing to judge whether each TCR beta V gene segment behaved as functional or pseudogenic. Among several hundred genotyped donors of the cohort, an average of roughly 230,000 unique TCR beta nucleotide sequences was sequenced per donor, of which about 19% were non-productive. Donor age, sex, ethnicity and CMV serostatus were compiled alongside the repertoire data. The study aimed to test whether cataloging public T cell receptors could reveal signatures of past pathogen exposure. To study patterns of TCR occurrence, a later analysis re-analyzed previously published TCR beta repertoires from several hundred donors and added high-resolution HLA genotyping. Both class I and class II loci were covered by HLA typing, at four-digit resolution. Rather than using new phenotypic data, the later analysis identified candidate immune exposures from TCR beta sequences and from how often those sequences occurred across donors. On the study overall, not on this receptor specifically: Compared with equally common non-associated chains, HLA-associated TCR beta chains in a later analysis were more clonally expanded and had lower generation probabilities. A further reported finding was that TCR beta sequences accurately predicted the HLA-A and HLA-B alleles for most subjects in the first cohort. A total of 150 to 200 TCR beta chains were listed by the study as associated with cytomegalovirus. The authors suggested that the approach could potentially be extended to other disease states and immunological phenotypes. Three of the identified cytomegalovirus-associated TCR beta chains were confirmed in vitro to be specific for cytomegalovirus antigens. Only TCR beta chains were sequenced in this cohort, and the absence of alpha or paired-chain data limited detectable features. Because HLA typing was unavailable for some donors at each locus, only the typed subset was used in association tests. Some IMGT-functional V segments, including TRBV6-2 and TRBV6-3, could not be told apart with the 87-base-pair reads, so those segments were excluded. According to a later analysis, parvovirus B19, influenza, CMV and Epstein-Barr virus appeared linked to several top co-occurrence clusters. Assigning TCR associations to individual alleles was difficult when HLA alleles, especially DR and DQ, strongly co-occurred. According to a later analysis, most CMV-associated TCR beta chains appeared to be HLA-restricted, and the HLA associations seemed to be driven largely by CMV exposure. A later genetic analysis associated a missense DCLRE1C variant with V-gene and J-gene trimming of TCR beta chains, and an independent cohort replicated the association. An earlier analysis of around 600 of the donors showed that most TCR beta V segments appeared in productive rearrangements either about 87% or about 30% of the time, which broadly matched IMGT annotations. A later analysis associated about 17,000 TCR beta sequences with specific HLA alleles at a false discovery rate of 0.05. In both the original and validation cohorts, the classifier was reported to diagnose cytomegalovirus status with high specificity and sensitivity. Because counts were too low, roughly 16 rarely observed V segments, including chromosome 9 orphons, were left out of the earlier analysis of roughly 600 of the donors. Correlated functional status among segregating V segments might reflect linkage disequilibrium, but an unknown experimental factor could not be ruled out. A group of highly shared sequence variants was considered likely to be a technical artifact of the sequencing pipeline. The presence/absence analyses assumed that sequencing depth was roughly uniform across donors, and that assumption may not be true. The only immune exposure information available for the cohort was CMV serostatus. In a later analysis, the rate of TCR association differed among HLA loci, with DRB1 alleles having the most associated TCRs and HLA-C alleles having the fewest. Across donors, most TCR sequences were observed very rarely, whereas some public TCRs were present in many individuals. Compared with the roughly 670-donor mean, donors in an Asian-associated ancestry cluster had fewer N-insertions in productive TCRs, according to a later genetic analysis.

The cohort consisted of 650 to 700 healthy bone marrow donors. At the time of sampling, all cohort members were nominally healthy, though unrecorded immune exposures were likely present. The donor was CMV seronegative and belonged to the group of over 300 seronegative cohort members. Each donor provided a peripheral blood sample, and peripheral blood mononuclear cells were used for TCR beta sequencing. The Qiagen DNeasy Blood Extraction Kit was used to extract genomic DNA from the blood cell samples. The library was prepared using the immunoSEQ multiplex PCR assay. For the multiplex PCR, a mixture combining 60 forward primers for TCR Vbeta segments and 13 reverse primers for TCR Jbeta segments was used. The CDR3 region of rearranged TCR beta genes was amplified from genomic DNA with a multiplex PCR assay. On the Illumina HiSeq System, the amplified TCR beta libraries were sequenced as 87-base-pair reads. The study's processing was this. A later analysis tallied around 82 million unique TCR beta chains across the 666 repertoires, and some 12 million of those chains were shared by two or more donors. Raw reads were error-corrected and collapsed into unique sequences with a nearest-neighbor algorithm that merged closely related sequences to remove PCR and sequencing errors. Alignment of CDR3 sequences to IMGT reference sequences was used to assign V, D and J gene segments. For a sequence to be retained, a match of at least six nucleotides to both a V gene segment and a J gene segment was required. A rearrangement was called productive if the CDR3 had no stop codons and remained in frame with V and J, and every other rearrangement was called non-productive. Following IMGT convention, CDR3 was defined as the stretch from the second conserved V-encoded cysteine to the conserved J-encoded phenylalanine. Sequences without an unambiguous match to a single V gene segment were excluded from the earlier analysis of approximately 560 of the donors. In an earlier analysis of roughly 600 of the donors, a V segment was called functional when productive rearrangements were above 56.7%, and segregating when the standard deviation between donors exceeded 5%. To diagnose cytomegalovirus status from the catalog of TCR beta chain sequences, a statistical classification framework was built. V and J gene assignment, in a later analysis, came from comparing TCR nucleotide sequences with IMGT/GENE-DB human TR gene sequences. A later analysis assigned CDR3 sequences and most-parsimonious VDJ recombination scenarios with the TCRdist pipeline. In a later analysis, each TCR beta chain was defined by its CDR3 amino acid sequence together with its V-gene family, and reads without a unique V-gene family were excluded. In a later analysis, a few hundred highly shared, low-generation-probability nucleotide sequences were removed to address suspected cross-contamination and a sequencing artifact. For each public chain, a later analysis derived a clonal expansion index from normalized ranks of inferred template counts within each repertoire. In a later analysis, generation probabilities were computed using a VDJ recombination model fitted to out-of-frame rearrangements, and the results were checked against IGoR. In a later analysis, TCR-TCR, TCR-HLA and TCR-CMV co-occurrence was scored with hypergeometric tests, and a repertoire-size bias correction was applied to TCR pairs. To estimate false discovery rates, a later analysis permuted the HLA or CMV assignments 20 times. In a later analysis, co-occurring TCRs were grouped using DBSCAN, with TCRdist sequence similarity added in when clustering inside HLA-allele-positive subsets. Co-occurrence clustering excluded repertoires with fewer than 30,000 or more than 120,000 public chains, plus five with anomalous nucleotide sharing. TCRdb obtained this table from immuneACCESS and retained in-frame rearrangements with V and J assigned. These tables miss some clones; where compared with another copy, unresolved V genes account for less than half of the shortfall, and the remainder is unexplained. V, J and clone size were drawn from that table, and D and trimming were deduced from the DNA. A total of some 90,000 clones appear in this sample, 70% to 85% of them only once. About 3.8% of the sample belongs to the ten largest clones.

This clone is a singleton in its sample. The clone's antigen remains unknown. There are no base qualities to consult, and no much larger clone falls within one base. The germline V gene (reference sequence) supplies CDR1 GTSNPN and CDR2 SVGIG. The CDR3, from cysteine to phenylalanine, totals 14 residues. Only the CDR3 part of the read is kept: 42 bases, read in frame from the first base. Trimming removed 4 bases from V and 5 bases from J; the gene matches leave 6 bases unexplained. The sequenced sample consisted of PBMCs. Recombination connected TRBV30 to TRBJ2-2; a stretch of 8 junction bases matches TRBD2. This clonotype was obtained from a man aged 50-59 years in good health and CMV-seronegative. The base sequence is TGTGCCTGGACGGTCGGGGGGGGGACCGGGGAGCTGTTTTTT. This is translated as CAWTVGGGTGELFF.